This T cell receptor (beta chain) was documented in a study of a mutant IDH1 vaccine in newly diagnosed glioma. About the research overall: With temozolomide cycles, or 4-6 weeks after radiotherapy alone, vaccination was started. Earlier therapy was either radiotherapy, temozolomide, or both, and most got both.

To note about this clone: What it binds is unknown. A junction boundary mismatches the germline segment, possibly from a read error.

Germline assignment: CDR1 SNHLY and CDR2 FYNNEI. The CDR3 covers 17 residues. Noted time point: week 11, during vaccination. One vaccine dose held 300 ug of mutant IDH1 20-mer peptide and came with topical imiquimod. Whole-study findings and limits: It was 85% to 95% of patients that developed vaccine-induced immune responses.

The repertoire was sequenced with immunoSEQ multiplex PCR; TCRdb's copy has only in-frame clones and lacks some. Seen here are about 36,000 clones, 80% observed once, and the top ten hold around 15%. The rearrangement uses TRBV2 and TRBJ2-5, with TRBD1 matching over 8 bases. The input for sequencing was peripheral blood mononuclear cells (PBMCs), taken from a glioma patient whose treatment included an IDH1 peptide vaccine. The receptor's source is a woman younger than 45 with glioma. Some clones in this sample may be carry-over from other donors' samples. CDR3 in DNA: TGTGCCAGCAGGGAAGGGGAAAACAGGGGGGTCCAAGAGACCCAGTACTTC. This gives the protein CASREGENRGVQETQYF.